One sample yielded the 14 T cell receptor beta chains listed below, sequenced in a study of cytomegalovirus exposure and HLA in healthy donors. PCR involved 60 Vbeta and 13 Jbeta primers. TCRdb's copy holds only in-frame clones and misses some; the assay was immunoSEQ multiplex PCR. Of 50,000 or so clones in the sample, 72% were seen once. The sample taken for sequencing was PBMCs. All receptors come from a man aged 25-45 years in good health and CMV-seronegative.

The genes are TRBV5-4 and TRBJ2-7, with 11 bases lining up with TRBD1. This CDR3 is 14 amino acids long. Germline assignment: CDR1 SGHNT and CDR2 YYREEE (reference sequence). With V trimmed by 3 bases and J by 2 bases, 1 base remained unmatched. CDR3 region: CASSSGQGAYEQYF. The CDR3 nucleotides read TGTGCCAGCAGCTCGGGACAGGGGGCCTACGAGCAGTACTTC.

V gene TRBV5-1 combines with J gene TRBJ1-1, with 7 bases matching TRBD1. V was clipped by 3 bases and J by 1 base; unmatched bases: 6. CDR3 length: 15 amino acids. Germline V CDR1 and CDR2: SGHRS, YFSETQ. CDR3: CASSSLGTANTEAFF. CDR3 in DNA: TGCGCCAGCAGCTCGCTTGGGACAGCGAACACTGAAGCTTTCTTT. Complete variable domain (other parts from reference TRBV5-1 and TRBJ1-1): KAGVTQTPRYLIKTRGQQVTLSCSPISGHRSVSWYQQTPGQGLQFLFEYFSETQRNKGNFPGRFSGRQFSNSRSEMNVSTLELGDSALYLCASSSLGTANTEAFFGQGTRLTVV.

This clone showed up just once. DNA for the CDR3: TGTGCCAGCAGCTTAGCGGGGGACAGGGGGACAGATACGCAGTATTTT. Translating it yields CASSLAGDRGTDTQYF. The chain couples TRBV7-8 to TRBJ2-3, with 11 bases identical to TRBD1. With V trimmed by 0 bases and J by 3 bases, 2 bases remained unmatched. Germline CDR1 reads SGHVS; CDR2 reads FQNEAQ. CDR3 size: 16 residues. Using reference TRBV7-8 and TRBJ2-3 for the parts outside the CDR3, the full variable domain is GAGVSQSPRYKVAKRGQDVALRCDPISGHVSLFWYQQALGQGPEFLTYFQNEAQLDKSGLPSDRFFAERPEGSVSTLKIQRTQQEDSAVYLCASSLAGDRGTDTQYFGPGTRLTVL.

This chain links TRBV7-9 with TRBJ2-1; a weak D match, TRBD2 (6 bases). CDR1 and CDR2 (germline): SEHNR, FQNEAQ (reference sequence). This CDR3 comprises 14 residues. V was cut by 5 bases and J by 2 bases, with 10 bases left in between. In nucleotides, the CDR3 is TGTGCCAGCAGCGGGGGAGGTCCCTACAATGAGCAGTTCTTC. Encoded protein: CASSGGGPYNEQFF. Drawing the rest from reference TRBV7-9 and TRBJ2-1, the complete variable domain is DTGVSQNPRHKITKRGQNVTFRCDPISEHNRLYWYRQTLGQGPEFLTYFQNEAQLEKSRLLSDRFSAERPKGSFSTLEIQRTEQGDSAMYLCASSGGGPYNEQFFGPGTRLTVL.

The V call is TRBV2, the J call TRBJ2-1; 11 bases are shared with TRBD2. The J segment lost 8 bases and the V segment lost 10 bases, leaving 13 bases of the junction unmatched. The CDR3 is 15 residues long. Germline V gene data show CDR1 as SNHLY and CDR2 as FYNNEI. CDR3 sequence (DNA): TGTGCCATCCAAGTAGCGGGAGGGCCAAGGGATGAGCAGTTCTTC. Translating it yields CAIQVAGGPRDEQFF.

The chain carries TRBV20-1 and TRBJ1-4; 9 bases map to TRBD1. This CDR3 has 11 amino acids. CDR1 is DFQATT, CDR2 SNEGSKA, per germline (reference sequence). Trimming cost V 5 bases and J 10 bases; bases outside gene matches: 2. CDR3 region: CSAPDRGKLFF. As DNA, the CDR3 is TGCAGTGCTCCGGACAGGGGAAAACTGTTTTTT.

The chain has TRBV5-1 and TRBJ2-1; TRBD2 matches 10 bases. The V gene's germline CDR1 is SGHRS and CDR2 YFSETQ. The length of the CDR3 is 19 residues. J was trimmed by 6 bases and V by 3 bases; bases with no gene match: 18. CDR3 loop: CASSWKKGPSGRAANEQFF. The CDR3 DNA sequence: TGCGCCAGCAGCTGGAAAAAGGGCCCCAGCGGGAGGGCCGCCAATGAGCAGTTCTTC.

This clone was seen a few times. The V call is TRBV5-1, the J call TRBJ2-1; 8 bases agree with TRBD2. The CDR3 spans 15 residues. Losses at the gene ends were 4 bases for V and 8 bases for J; bases not matched to a gene: 11. Per germline, CDR1 SGHRS and CDR2 YFSETQ. The CDR3 protein is CASSPPAGDGHEQFF. CDR3 nucleotide sequence: TGCGCCAGCAGCCCCCCAGCGGGAGATGGCCATGAGCAGTTCTTC.

The rearrangement uses TRBV10-3 and TRBJ1-1; TRBD1 matches 9 bases. With 3 bases clipped from V and 7 bases from J, the junction kept 18 bases outside the gene matches. CDR3 length equals 18 residues. The germline CDR1 and CDR2 sequences are ENHRY and SYGVKD. This CDR3 is CAISEPGQGTRRRGEAFF. The CDR3 DNA sequence: TGTGCCATCAGTGAACCGGGACAGGGAACCCGACGTAGGGGTGAAGCTTTCTTT.

The V gene is TRBV28, the J gene TRBJ1-2; 10 positions match TRBD1. This CDR3 region has 15 residues. Germline V gene data show CDR1 as MDHEN and CDR2 as SYDVKM. V shed 5 bases, J shed 3 bases, and the junction held 6 bases outside the gene matches. In nucleotides, the CDR3 is TGTGCCAGCAGTGCGAGGGGGACAGGGGACTATGGCTACACCTTC. Its translation is CASSARGTGDYGYTF.

The chain employs TRBV10-2 and TRBJ2-2; TRBD2 matches 8 bases. Germline V gene lookup returns CDR1 WSHSY and CDR2 SAAADI. The CDR3 extends over 15 amino acids. The junction had 5 bases not matched to a gene; V was cut back by 4 bases and J by 4 bases. CDR3 sequence reads: CASSVTSGLTGELFF. The CDR3 DNA reads TGCGCCAGCAGTGTTACTAGCGGCCTCACCGGGGAGCTGTTTTTT.

The chain recombines TRBV6-6 with TRBJ1-2; D is uncertain. The CDR3 consists of 16 residues. Germline V CDR1 and CDR2: MNHNY, SVGAGI (reference sequence). The V and J ends lost 0 bases and 3 bases respectively, with 14 bases between them. The CDR3 spells CASSYSPTESYYGYTF. The CDR3 DNA reads TGTGCCAGCAGTTACTCGCCCACAGAATCGTACTATGGCTACACCTTC.

The genes are TRBV29-1 and TRBJ1-2; weak D call: TRBD1 (6 bases). V gave up 5 bases and J gave up 2 bases, with 12 bases separating them. CDR1 SQVTM and CDR2 ANQGSEA come from the germline V gene. This CDR3 region has 13 residues. The DNA of the CDR3 is TGCAGCGTTCTTACAGGGTCGAACTATGGCTACACCTTC. The encoded protein is CSVLTGSNYGYTF.

This clone showed up just once. The gene calls are TRBV4-2 and TRBJ1-4, with 9 bases identical to TRBD1. CDR1 is LGHNA, CDR2 YNFKEQ, per germline. V shed 3 bases and J 8 bases; nucleotides not matched to a gene: 10. The CDR3 extends over 16 amino acids. The CDR3 protein is CASSQTGQGFEEKLFF. CDR3 in DNA: TGTGCCAGCAGCCAGACGGGACAGGGTTTCGAAGAAAAACTGTTTTTT.